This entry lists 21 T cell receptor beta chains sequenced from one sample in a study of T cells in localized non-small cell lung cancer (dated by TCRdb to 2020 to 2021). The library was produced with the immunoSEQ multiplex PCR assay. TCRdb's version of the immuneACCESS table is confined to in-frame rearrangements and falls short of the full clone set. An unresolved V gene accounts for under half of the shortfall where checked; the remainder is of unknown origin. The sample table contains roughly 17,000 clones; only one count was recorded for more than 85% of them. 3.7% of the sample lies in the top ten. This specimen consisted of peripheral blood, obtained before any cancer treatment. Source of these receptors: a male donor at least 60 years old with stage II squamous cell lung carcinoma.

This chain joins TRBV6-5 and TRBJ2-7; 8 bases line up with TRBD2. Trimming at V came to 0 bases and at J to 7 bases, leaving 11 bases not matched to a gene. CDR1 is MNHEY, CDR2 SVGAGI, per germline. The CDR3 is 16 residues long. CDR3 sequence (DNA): TGTGCCAGCAGTTACTCGAGTTGGGCGGGAGGAGAGGAGCAGTACTTC. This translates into CASSYSSWAGGEEQYF.

For the CDR3, the DNA is TGTGCCAGCAGCTTGAACAGTTACGACAGGGTGGGTGGCTACACCTTC. This translates into CASSLNSYDRVGGYTF. The rearrangement joins TRBV7-9 to TRBJ1-2; 7 bases align to TRBD1. Per germline, CDR1 SEHNR and CDR2 FQNEAQ (reference sequence). The CDR3 runs to 16 residues. V dropped 3 bases and J dropped 7; count of bases not matched to a gene: 14.

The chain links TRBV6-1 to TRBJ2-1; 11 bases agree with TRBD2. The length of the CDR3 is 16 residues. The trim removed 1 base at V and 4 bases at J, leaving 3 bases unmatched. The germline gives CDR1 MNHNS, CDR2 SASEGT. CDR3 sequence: CASSEVAGGRYNEQFF. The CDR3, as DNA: TGTGCCAGCAGTGAAGTAGCGGGAGGGCGATACAATGAGCAGTTCTTC.

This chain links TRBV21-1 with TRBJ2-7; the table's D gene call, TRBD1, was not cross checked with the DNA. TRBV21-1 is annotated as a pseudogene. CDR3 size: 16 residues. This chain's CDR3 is CASSTSDRGRFWEQYF. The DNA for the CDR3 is TGTGCCAGCAGCACCTCAGACAGAGGACGTTTTTGGGAGCAGTACTTC.

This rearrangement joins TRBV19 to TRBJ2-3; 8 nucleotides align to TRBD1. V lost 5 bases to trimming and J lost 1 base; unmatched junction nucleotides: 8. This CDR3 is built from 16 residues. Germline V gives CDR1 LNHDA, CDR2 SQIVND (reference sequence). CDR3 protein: CASSPRGQVGTDTQYF. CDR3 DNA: TGTGCCAGTAGTCCAAGGGGACAGGTGGGCACAGATACGCAGTATTTT.

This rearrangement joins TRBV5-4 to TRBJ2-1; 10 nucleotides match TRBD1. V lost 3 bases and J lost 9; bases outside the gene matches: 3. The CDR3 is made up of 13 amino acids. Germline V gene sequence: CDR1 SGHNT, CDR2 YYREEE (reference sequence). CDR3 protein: CASSWDRGTEQFF. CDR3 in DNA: TGTGCCAGCAGCTGGGACAGGGGCACTGAGCAGTTCTTC.

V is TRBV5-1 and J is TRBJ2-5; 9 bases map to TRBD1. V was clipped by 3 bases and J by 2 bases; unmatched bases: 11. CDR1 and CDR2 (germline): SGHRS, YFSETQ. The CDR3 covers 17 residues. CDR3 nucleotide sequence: TGCGCCAGCAGCTGGGGGACAGGGCCCGCTAAACAAGAGACCCAGTACTTC. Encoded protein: CASSWGTGPAKQETQYF.

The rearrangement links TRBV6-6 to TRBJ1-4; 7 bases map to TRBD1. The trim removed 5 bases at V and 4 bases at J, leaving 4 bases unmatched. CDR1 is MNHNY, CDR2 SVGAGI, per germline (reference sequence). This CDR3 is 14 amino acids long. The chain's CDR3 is CASSRTGDNEKLFF. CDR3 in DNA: TGTGCCAGCAGTCGGACAGGAGATAATGAAAAACTGTTTTTT.

The DNA of the CDR3 is TGTGCCAGCAGACGCCCGGGACAGGGCTCTCAGCCCCAGCATTTT. Its protein product is CASRRPGQGSQPQHF. V is TRBV28 and J is TRBJ1-5, with 9 positions matching TRBD1. V shed 6 bases, J shed 6 bases, and the junction held 9 bases outside the gene matches. CDR1 MDHEN and CDR2 SYDVKM come from the germline V gene. This CDR3 is 15 amino acids long.

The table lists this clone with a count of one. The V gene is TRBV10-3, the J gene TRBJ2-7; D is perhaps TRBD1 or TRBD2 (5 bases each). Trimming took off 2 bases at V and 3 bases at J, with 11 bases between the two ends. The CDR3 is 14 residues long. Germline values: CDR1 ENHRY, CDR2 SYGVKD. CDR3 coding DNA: TGTGCCATCAGTGAGGACGGGACGGACTACGAGCAGTACTTC. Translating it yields CAISEDGTDYEQYF.

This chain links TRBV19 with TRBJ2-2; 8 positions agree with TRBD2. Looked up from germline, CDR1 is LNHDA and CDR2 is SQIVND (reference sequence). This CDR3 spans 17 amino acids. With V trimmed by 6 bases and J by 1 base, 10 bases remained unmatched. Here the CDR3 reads CASSRGGSGRNTGELFF. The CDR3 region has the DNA TGTGCCAGTAGCCGGGGGGGTAGCGGGCGGAACACCGGGGAGCTGTTTTTT.

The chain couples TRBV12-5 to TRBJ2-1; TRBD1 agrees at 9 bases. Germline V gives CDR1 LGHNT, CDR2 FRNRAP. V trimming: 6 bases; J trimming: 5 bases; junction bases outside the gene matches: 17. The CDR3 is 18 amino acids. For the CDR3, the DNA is TGTGCTAGTGGACCTGGTCCCGGGACAGGGAGCGGACACAATGAGCAGTTCTTC. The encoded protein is CASGPGPGTGSGHNEQFF.

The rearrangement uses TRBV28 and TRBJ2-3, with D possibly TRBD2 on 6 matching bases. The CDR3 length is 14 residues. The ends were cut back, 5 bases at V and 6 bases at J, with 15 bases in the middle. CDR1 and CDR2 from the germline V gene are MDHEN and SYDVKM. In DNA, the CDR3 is TGTGCCAGCAGTGTCCGACTAGGGATGGATACGCAGTATTTT. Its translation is CASSVRLGMDTQYF. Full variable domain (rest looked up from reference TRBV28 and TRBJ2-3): DVKVTQSSRYLVKRTGEKVFLECVQDMDHENMFWYRQDPGLGLRLIYFSYDVKMKEKGDIPEGYSVSREKKERFSLILESASTNQTSMYLCASSVRLGMDTQYFGPGTRLTVL.

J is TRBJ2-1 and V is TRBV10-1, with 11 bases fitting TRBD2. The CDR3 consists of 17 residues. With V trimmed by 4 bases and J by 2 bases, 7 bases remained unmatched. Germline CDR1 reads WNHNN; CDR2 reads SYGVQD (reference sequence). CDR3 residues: CASSAVASGRPYNEQFF. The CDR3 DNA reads TGCGCCAGCAGTGCTGTGGCTAGCGGGAGGCCCTACAATGAGCAGTTCTTC.

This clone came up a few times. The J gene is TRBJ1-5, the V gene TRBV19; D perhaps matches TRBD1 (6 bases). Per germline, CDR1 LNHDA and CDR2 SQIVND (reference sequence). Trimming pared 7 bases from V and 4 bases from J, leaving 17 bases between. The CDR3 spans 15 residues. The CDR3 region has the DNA TGTGCCAGTACCTTCAGGGGCCGCCGGAATCAGCCCCAGCATTTT. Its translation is CASTFRGRRNQPQHF.

The CDR3 loop reads CSVDRGQGPLYEQYF. The CDR3 coding sequence is TGCAGCGTTGATAGAGGGCAGGGCCCTCTGTACGAGCAGTACTTC. V usage is TRBV29-1 and J usage is TRBJ2-7; either TRBD1 or TRBD2 may supply D (5 bases each). The CDR3 has 15 amino acids. Looked up from germline, CDR1 is SQVTM and CDR2 is ANQGSEA. The V end lost 3 bases, the J end lost 4 bases, and 19 bases lay between the germline ends.

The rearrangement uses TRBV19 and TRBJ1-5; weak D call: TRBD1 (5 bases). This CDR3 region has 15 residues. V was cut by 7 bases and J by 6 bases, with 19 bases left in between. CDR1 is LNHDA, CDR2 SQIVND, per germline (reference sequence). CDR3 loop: CASKVGGGLGQPQHF. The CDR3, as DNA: TGTGCCAGTAAAGTTGGGGGAGGGTTGGGTCAGCCCCAGCATTTT.

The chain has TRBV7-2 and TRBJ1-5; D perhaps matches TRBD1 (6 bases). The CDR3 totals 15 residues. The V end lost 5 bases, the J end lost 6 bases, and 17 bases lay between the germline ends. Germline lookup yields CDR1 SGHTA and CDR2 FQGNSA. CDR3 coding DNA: TGTGCCAGCAGCAGAGACAGGTCCGGGGGTCAGCCCCAGCATTTT. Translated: CASSRDRSGGQPQHF.

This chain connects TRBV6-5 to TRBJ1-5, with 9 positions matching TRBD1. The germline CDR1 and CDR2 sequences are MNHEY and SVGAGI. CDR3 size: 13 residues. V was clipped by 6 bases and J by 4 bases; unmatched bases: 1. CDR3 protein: CASSGTGNQPQHF. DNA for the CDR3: TGTGCCAGCAGCGGGACAGGGAATCAGCCCCAGCATTTT.

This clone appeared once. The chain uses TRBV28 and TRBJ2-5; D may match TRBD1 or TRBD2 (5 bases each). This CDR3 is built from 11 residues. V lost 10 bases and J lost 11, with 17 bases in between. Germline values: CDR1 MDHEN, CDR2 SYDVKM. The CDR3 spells CATLRGREQYF. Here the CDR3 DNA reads TGTGCCACCCTCCGGGGCAGAGAGCAGTACTTC. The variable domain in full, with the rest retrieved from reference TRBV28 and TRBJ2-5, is DVKVTQSSRYLVKRTGEKVFLECVQDMDHENMFWYRQDPGLGLRLIYFSYDVKMKEKGDIPEGYSVSREKKERFSLILESASTNQTSMYLCATLRGREQYFGPGTRLLVL.

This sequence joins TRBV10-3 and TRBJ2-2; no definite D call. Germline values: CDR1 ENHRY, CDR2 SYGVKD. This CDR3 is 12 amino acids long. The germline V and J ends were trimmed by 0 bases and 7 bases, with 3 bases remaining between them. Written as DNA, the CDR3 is TGTGCCATCAGTGAGTCGGTCGGGGAGCTGTTTTTT. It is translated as CAISESVGELFF.